This TCR beta chain was sequenced during a study of early T cells in non-severe SARS-CoV-2 infection. Individual cDNA molecules each received unique molecular identifiers attached to them. One entry per CDR3 protein results from TCRdb running MiXCR on the 5' RACE reads. The sample has around 40,000 distinct CDR3 sequences; less than 7.5% are singletons. This clonotype appeared many times. The sample consisted of whole blood, taken at baseline. The TCR comes from an adult who was a healthcare worker with PCR-confirmed SARS-CoV-2 infection or an uninfected control (not recorded which).

CDR3 bases: TGTGCCAGCAGCCAAGAAACCAGGGGGGTTAATGAGCAGTTCTTC. Its protein product is CASSQETRGVNEQFF. V usage is TRBV4-2 and J usage is TRBJ2-1; maybe TRBD1 (7 bases). The CDR3 runs to 15 residues. The germline gives CDR1 LGHNA, CDR2 YNFKEQ. V was pared by 0 bases and J by 7 bases, with 13 bases between.